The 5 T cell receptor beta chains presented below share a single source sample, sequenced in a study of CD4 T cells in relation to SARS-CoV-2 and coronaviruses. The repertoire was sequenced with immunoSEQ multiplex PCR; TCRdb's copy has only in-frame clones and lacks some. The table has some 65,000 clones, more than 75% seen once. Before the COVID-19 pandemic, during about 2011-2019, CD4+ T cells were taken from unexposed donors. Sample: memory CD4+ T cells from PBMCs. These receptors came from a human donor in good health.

The CDR3 DNA is TGTGCCAGCAGCTTAATTATCCAGGCGGGAAGCTACACCTTC. Translating it yields CASSLIIQAGSYTF. The chain carries TRBV7-2 and TRBJ1-2; D unclear. Trimming pared 2 bases from V and 9 bases from J, leaving 16 bases between. CDR1 and CDR2 (germline): SGHTA, FQGNSA. CDR3 length equals 14 residues.

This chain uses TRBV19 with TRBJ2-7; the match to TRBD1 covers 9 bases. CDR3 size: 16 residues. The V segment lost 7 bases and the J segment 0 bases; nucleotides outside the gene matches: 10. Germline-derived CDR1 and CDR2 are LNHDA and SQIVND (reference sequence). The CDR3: CASTTAGTGSSYEQYF. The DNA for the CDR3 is TGTGCCAGTACCACAGCCGGGACAGGGAGCTCCTACGAGCAGTACTTC. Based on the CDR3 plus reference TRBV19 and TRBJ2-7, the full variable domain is DGGITQSPKYLFRKEGQNVTLSCEQNLNHDAMYWYRQDPGQGLRLIYYSQIVNDFQKGDIAEGYSVSREKKESFPLTVTSAQKNPTAFYLCASTTAGTGSSYEQYFGPGTRLTVT.

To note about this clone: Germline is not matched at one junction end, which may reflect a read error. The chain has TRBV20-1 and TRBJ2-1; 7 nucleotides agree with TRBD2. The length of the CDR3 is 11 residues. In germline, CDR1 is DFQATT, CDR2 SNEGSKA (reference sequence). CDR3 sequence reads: CSAVGTTQAIF. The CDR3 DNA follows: TGCAGTGCGGTTGGGACTACCCAGGCGATCTTC.

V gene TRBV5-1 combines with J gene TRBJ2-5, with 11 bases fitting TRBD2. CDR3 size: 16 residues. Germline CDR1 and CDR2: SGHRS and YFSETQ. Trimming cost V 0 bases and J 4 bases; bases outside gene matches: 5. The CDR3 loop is CASSLGSGGAAETQYF. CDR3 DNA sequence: TGCGCCAGCAGCTTGGGTAGCGGGGGGGCTGCAGAGACCCAGTACTTC.

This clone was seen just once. CDR3 in DNA: TGCGCCAGCAGCCCAGGGACAGGTGATAGCAATCAGCCCCAGCATTTT. This sequence encodes CASSPGTGDSNQPQHF. This chain joins TRBV5-1 and TRBJ1-5; 8 bases are a match to TRBD1. Trimming at V came to 4 bases and at J to 0 bases, leaving 6 bases not matched to a gene. This CDR3 comprises 16 residues. The V gene's germline CDR1 is SGHRS and CDR2 YFSETQ.